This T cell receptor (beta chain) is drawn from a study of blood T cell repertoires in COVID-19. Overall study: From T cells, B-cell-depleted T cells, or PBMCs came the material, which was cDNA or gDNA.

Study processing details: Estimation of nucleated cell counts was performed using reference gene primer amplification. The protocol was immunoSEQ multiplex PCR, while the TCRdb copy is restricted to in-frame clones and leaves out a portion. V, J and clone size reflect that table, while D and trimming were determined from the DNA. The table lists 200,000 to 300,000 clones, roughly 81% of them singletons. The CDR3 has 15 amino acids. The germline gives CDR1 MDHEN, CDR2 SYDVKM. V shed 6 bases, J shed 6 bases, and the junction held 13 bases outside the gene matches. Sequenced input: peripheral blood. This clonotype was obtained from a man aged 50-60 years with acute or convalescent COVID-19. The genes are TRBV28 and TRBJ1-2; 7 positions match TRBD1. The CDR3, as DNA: TGTGCCAGCAGCCCCGGTTCGGCAGGGGGTGATGGCTACACCTTC. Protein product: CASSPGSAGGDGYTF.